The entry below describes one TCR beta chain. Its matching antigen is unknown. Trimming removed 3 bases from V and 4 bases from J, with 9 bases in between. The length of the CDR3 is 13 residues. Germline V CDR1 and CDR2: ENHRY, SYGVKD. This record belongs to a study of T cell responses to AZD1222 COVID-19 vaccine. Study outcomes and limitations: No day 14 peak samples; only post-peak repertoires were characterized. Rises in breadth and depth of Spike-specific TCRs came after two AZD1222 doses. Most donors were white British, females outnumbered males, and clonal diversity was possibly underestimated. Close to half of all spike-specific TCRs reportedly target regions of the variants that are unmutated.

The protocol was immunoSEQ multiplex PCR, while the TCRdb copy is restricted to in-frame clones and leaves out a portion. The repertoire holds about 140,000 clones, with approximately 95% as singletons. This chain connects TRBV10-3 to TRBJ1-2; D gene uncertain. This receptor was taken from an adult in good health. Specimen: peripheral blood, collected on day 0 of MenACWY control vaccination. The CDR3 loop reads CAISDKVTYGYTF. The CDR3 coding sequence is TGTGCCATCAGTGATAAGGTAACCTATGGCTACACCTTC.